This record looks at one T cell receptor beta chain sequence and its context. The CDR3 extends over 12 amino acids. Germline assignment: CDR1 LNHDA and CDR2 SQIVND (reference sequence). Trimming removed 9 bases at V and 8 bases at J, with 14 bases between. This sample was taken from a study of blood T cell repertoires in COVID-19. Study information: Samples came from the United States, Italy and Spain, spanning acute and convalescent COVID-19.

The assay was immunoSEQ multiplex PCR, and TCRdb's table has in-frame clones only and misses some. Here the sample spans roughly 280,000 clones, under 90% being singletons. Cohort allocation depended upon clinical history that participants reported. All recovered Cohort 3 donors got two negative PCRs, got clearance, or saw symptom resolution. This rearrangement joins TRBV19 to TRBJ1-5; D might be TRBD1 (6 bases). This sequence was found in a woman aged 55 to 70 who had recovered from COVID-19. The sample was PBMCs or T cells enriched from blood (not recorded which). Written as DNA, the CDR3 is TGTGCCAGCGGGGGGCATAACGAGCCCCAGCATTTT. Protein: CASGGHNEPQHF.